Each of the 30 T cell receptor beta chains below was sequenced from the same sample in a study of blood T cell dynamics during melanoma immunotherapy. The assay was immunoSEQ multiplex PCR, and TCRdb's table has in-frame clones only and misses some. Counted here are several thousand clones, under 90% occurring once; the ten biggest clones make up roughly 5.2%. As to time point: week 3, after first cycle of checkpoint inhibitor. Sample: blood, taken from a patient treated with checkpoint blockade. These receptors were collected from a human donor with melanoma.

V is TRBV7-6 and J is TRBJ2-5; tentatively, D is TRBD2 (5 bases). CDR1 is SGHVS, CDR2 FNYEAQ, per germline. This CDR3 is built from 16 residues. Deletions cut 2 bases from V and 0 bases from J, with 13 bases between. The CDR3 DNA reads TGTGCCAGCAGCTTACGAGGAAGGGAGTACCAAGAGACCCAGTACTTC. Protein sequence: CASSLRGREYQETQYF.

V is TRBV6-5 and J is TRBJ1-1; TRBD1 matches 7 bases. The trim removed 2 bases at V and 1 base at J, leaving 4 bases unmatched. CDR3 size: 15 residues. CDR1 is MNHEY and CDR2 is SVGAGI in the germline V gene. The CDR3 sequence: CASSYGGQKNTEAFF. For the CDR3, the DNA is TGTGCCAGCAGTTACGGGGGACAGAAGAACACTGAAGCTTTCTTT.

CDR3 region: CASSRETSPLHF. The CDR3 DNA follows: TGTGCCAGTAGCAGGGAGACTTCACCCCTCCACTTT. This sequence joins TRBV19 and TRBJ1-6, with D maybe TRBD1 (5 bases). Trimming removed 6 bases from V and 9 bases from J, with 9 bases in between. The CDR3 loop spans 12 amino acids. Germline-derived CDR1 and CDR2 are LNHDA and SQIVND (reference sequence).

The CDR3 sequence: CASSSTGTANYGYTF. As DNA, the CDR3 is TGTGCCAGCAGTTCGACAGGGACAGCTAACTATGGCTACACCTTC. The chain employs TRBV28 and TRBJ1-2; 7 bases align to TRBD1. The CDR3 sequence is 15 residues long. CDR1 and CDR2 (germline): MDHEN, SYDVKM. V shed 4 bases and J 0 bases; nucleotides not matched to a gene: 5.

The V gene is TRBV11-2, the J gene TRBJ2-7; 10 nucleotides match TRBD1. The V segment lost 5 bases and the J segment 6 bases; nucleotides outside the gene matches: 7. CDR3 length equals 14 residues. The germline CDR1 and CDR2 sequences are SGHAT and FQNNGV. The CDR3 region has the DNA TGTGCCAGCAGCCAGGGACAGGGGTTCGGCGAGCAGTACTTC. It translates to CASSQGQGFGEQYF.

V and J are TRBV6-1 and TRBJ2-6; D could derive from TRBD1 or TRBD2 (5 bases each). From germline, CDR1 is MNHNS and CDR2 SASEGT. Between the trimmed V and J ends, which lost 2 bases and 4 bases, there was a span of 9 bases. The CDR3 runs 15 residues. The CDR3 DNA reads TGTGCCAGCAGTGAACGAGGGGCCGGGGCCAACGTCCTGACTTTC. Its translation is CASSERGAGANVLTF.

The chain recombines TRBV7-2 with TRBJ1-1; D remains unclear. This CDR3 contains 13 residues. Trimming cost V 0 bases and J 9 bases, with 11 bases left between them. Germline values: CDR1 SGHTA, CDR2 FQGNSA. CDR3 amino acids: CASSLAEKTKAFF. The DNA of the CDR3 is TGTGCCAGCAGCTTAGCGGAGAAAACAAAAGCTTTCTTT.

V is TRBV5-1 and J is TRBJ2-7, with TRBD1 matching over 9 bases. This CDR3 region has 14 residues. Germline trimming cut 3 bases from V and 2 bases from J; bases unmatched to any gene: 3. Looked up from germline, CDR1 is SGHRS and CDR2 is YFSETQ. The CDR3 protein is CASSSTGGPYEQYF. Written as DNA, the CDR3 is TGCGCCAGCAGCTCCACAGGGGGCCCCTACGAGCAGTACTTC.

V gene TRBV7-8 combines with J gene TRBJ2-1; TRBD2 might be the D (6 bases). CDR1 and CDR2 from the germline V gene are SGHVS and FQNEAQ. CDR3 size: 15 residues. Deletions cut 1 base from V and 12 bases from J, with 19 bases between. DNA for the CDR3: TGTGCCAGCAGCTTAGTGCTTTGGGCGGGGCCAGGGCAGTTCTTC. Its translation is CASSLVLWAGPGQFF.

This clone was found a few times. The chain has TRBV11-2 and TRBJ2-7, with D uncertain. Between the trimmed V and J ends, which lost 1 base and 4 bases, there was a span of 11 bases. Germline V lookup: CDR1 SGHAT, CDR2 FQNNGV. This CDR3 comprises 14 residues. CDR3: CASSLGHARYEQYF. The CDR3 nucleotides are TGTGCCAGCAGCTTAGGACACGCGAGGTACGAGCAGTACTTC.

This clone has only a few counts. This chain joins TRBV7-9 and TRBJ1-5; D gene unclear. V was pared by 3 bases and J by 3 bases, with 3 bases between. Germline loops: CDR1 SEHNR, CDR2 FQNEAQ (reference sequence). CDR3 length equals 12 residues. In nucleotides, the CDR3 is TGTGCCAGCAGCTTGGACAATCAGCCCCAGCATTTT. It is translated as CASSLDNQPQHF.

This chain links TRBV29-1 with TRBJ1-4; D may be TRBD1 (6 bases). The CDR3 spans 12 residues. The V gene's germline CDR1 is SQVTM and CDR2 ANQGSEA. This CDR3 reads CAGGAVREKLFF. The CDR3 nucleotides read TGCGCTGGGGGGGCGGTAAGGGAAAAACTGTTTTTT. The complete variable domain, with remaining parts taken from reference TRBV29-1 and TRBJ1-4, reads SAVISQKPSRDICQRGTSLTIQCQVDSQVTMMFWYRQQPGQSLTLIATANQGSEATYESGFVIDKFPISRPNLTFSTLTVSNMSPEDSSIYLCAGGAVREKLFFGSGTQLSVL.

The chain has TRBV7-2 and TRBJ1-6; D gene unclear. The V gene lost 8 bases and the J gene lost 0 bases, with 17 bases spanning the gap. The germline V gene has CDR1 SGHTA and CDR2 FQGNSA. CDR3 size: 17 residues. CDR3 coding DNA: TGTGCCAGCGTTTTCGACTTTTCCCCCTCCTATAATTCACCCCTCCACTTT. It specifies CASVFDFSPSYNSPLHF.

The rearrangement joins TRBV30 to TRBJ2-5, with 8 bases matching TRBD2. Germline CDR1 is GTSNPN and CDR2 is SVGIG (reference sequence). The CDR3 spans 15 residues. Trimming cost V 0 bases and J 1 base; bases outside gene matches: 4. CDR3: CAWSVTRGGQETQYF. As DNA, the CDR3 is TGTGCCTGGAGTGTCACCCGGGGGGGCCAAGAGACCCAGTACTTC.

CDR3 region: CASSHIRDQETQYF. CDR3 nucleotides: TGTGCCAGCAGTCATATCCGGGACCAAGAGACCCAGTACTTC. The genes are TRBV7-9 and TRBJ2-5; no reliable D call. The CDR3 runs to 14 residues. The germline V and J ends were trimmed by 6 bases and 0 bases, with 11 bases remaining between them. Per germline, CDR1 SEHNR and CDR2 FQNEAQ (reference sequence).

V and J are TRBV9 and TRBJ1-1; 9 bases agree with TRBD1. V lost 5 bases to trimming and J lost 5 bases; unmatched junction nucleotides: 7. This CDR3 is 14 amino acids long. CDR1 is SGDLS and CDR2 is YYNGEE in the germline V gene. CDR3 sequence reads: CASSDGTGSTEAFF. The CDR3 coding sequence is TGTGCCAGCAGTGATGGGACAGGGAGTACTGAAGCTTTCTTT. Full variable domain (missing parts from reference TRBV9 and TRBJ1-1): DSGVTQTPKHLITATGQRVTLRCSPRSGDLSVYWYQQSLDQGLQFLIQYYNGEERAKGNILERFSAQQFPDLHSELNLSSLELGDSALYFCASSDGTGSTEAFFGQGTRLTVV.

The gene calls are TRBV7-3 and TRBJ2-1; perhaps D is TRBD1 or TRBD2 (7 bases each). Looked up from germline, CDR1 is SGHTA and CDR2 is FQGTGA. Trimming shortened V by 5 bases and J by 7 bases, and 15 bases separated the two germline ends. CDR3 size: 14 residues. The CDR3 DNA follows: TGTGCCAGCAGCCCTCAGGGGGGGAAAAATGAGCAGTTCTTC. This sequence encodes CASSPQGGKNEQFF.

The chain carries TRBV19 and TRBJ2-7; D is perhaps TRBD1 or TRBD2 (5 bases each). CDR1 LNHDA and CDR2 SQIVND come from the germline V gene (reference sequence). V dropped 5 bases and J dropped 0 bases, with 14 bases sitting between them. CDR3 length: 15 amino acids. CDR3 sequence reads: CASSPGRRSSYEQYF. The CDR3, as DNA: TGTGCCAGTAGTCCGGGACGACGGAGCTCCTACGAGCAGTACTTC.

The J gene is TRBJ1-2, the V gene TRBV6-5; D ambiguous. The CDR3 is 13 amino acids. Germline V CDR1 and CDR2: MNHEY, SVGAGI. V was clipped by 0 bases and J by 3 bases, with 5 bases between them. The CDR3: CASSYSTHYGYTF. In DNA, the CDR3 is TGTGCCAGCAGTTACTCGACGCACTATGGCTACACCTTC.

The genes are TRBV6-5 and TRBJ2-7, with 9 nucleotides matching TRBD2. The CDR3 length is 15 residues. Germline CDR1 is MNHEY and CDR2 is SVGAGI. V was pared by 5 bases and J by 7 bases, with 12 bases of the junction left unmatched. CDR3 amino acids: CASSPLVAGAGEQYV. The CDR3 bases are TGTGCCAGCAGTCCCCTGGTAGCGGGAGCAGGGGAGCAGTACGTC.

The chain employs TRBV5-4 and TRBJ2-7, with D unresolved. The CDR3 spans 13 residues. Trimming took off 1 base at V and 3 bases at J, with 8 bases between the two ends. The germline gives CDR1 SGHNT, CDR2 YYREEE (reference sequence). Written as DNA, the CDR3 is TGTGCCAGCAGCTTGCCACCGCGCTACGAGCAGTACTTC. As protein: CASSLPPRYEQYF.

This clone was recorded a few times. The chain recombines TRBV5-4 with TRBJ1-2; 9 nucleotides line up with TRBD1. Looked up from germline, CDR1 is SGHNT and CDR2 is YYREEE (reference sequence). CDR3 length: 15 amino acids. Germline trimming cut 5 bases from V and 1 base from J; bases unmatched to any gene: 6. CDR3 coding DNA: TGTGCCAGCAGACTCGGACAGGGGATTAACTATGGCTACACCTTC. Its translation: CASRLGQGINYGYTF.

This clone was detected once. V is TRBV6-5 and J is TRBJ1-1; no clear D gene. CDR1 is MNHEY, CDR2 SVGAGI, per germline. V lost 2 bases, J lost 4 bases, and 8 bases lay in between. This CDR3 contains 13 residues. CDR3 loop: CASSYGRGTEAFF. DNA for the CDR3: TGTGCCAGCAGTTACGGAAGAGGCACTGAAGCTTTCTTT.

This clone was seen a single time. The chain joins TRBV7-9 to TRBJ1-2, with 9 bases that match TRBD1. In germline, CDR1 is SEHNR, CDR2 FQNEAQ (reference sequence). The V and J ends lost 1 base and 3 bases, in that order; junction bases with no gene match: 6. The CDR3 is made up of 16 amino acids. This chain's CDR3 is CASSLVGQGQDYGYTF. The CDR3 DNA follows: TGTGCCAGCAGCTTAGTAGGACAGGGGCAGGACTATGGCTACACCTTC.

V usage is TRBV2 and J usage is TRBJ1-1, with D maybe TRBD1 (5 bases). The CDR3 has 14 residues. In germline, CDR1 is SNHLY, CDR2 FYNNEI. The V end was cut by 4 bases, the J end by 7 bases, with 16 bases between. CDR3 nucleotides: TGTGCCAGCAGTGGTACGGGGGAAACGGGTGAAGCTTTCTTT. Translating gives CASSGTGETGEAFF.

CDR3 in DNA: TGCAGTGCCGCCAGGGGGGACGAGCAGTACTTC. It yields the protein CSAARGDEQYF. The V gene is TRBV20-1, the J gene TRBJ2-7, with D possibly TRBD1 on 7 matching bases. The CDR3 has 11 amino acids. Trimming took off 6 bases at V and 5 bases at J, with 11 bases between the two ends. The V gene's germline CDR1 is DFQATT and CDR2 SNEGSKA (reference sequence).

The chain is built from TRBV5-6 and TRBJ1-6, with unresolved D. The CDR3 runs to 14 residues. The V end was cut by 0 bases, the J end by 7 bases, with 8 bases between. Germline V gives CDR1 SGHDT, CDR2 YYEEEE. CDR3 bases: TGTGCCAGCAGCTTGGGGCTGGGGAATTCACCCCTCCACTTT. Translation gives CASSLGLGNSPLHF. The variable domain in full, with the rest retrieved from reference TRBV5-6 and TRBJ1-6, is DAGVTQSPTHLIKTRGQQVTLRCSPKSGHDTVSWYQQALGQGPQFIFQYYEEEERQRGNFPDRFSGHQFPNYSSELNVNALLLGDSALYLCASSLGLGNSPLHFGNGTRLTVT.

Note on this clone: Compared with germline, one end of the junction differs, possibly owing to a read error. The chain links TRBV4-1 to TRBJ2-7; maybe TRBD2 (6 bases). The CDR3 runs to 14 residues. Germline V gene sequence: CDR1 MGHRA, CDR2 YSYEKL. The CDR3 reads CTSSVQEGSYEQYF. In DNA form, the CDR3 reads TGCACCAGCAGCGTCCAGGAGGGTTCCTACGAGCAGTACTTC.

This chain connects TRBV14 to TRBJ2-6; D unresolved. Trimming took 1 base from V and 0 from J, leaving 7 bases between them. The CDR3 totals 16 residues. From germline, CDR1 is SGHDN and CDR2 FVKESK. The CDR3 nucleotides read TGTGCCAGCAGCCAAGCCAAGCTCTCTGGGGCCAACGTCCTGACTTTC. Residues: CASSQAKLSGANVLTF. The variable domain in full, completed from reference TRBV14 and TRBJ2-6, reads EAGVTQFPSHSVIEKGQTVTLRCDPISGHDNLYWYRRVMGKEIKFLLHFVKESKQDESGMPNNRFLAERTGGTYSTLKVQPAELEDSGVYFCASSQAKLSGANVLTFGAGSRLTVL.

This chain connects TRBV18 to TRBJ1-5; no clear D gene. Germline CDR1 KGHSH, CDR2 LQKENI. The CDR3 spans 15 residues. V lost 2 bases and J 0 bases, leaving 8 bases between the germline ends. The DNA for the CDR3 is TGTGCCAGCTCACCAGGGCAGTATAGCAATCAGCCCCAGCATTTT. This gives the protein CASSPGQYSNQPQHF.